This is a list of T cell receptor beta chains from one sample in a study of blood T cell repertoires in COVID-19. Assay: immunoSEQ multiplex PCR; the TCRdb copy retains only in-frame clones and omits some. The sample records about 240,000 clones, 75% to 90% being singletons. Sequenced: PBMCs or T cells enriched from blood (not recorded which). The receptors stem from a woman in her thirties or forties with acute COVID-19. The CDR3 runs from the conserved cysteine through the conserved F or W. The order of the fields is CDR3 length, D gene, V gene, J gene, clone size, CDR3 DNA, CDR3 protein. D genes are given only for firm matches. Clone sizes are given selectively: once, few, many, or a class where the clone is expanded.

>12|.|TRBV14|TRBJ1-6|few
TGTGCCAGCAAAGCACCTAATTCACCCCTCCACTTT
CASKAPNSPLHF
>15|TRBD2|TRBV15|TRBJ2-5|.
TGTGCCACCAGCAGAGATGGGGGGGAACAAGAGACCCAGTACTTC
CATSRDGGEQETQYF
>14|TRBD1|TRBV30|TRBJ1-1|.
TGTGCCTGGAGTCGGGCAGGGGGTTACACTGAAGCTTTCTTT
CAWSRAGGYTEAFF
>17|.|TRBV27|TRBJ2-2|.
TGTGCCAGCGGCCCAGTTGAGAGGCCCTTTAACACCGGGGAGCTGTTTTTT
CASGPVERPFNTGELFF
>18|TRBD2|TRBV7-6|TRBJ2-7|few
TGTGCCAGCAGCTTTGCGGGGGTGGGTGATAGAGCTCGGGGCGAGCAGTACTTC
CASSFAGVGDRARGEQYF
>16|TRBD2|TRBV27|TRBJ2-1|.
TGTGCCAGCAGTTTGAAGGCGGGAGGGAAGGGGAATGAGCAGTTCTTC
CASSLKAGGKGNEQFF
>14|TRBD1|TRBV19|TRBJ2-4|.
TGTGCCAGTAGTAAATGGCAGGGGGAGAACATTCAGTACTTC
CASSKWQGENIQYF
>14|TRBD1|TRBV28|TRBJ1-2|.
TGTGCCAGTAGACAGGGGGCTTGGAACTATGGCTACACCTTC
CASRQGAWNYGYTF
>15|TRBD2|TRBV9|TRBJ2-3|.
TGTGCCAGCAGCGTCGGACTAGCGGCTACAGATACGCAGTATTTT
CASSVGLAATDTQYF
>15|TRBD1|TRBV5-1|TRBJ1-3|.
TGCGCCAGCAGCTTGGGGACAGGGGGTCAAAACACCATATATTTT
CASSLGTGGQNTIYF
>16|TRBD2|TRBV9|TRBJ2-1|once
TGTGCCAGCAGCGTAGAGATTAGCGGGAACCCCAATGAGCAGTTCTTC
CASSVEISGNPNEQFF
>14|.|TRBV6-5|TRBJ1-1|.
TGTGCCAGCAGTCCCCTTACTCATTACACTGAAGCTTTCTTT
CASSPLTHYTEAFF
>13|.|TRBV10-1|TRBJ2-2|.
TGCGCCAGCAGCGGGGGACTTGCAGGGGAGCTGTTTTTT
CASSGGLAGELFF
>13|.|TRBV7-3|TRBJ2-2|.
TGTGCCAGCAGCTTATCAGGATCCGGGGAGCTGTTTTTT
CASSLSGSGELFF
>12|.|TRBV12-5|TRBJ1-6|few
TGTGCTAGTGGTTTTCCAGGTTCACCCCTCCACTTT
CASGFPGSPLHF
>15|TRBD1|TRBV19|TRBJ2-1|.
TGTGCCAGTAGTTTCGGGACAGGGGCCTACAATGAGCAGTTCTTC
CASSFGTGAYNEQFF
>14|.|TRBV5-1|TRBJ1-4|.
TGCGCCAGCAGCTTGGGTATCCAGAAAGAAAAACTGTTTTTT
CASSLGIQKEKLFF
>15|.|TRBV21-1|TRBJ2-3|.
TGTGCCAGCAGCAAAGGAAGGGGACAGACAGATACGCAGTATTTT
CASSKGRGQTDTQYF
>14|TRBD1|TRBV27|TRBJ2-7|.
TGTGCCAGCAGACCAGGACAGGGGTCCTACGAGCAGTACTTC
CASRPGQGSYEQYF
>11|.|TRBV11-3|TRBJ2-1|.
TGTGCCAGCAGCTCCAATTATGAGCAGTTCTTC
CASSSNYEQFF
>16|TRBD2|TRBV5-1|TRBJ2-1|.
TGCGCCAGCAGCGCCCAGACTAGCGGACTTCACAATGAGCAGTTCTTC
CASSAQTSGLHNEQFF
>12|TRBD1|TRBV12-3/TRBV12-4|TRBJ1-1|.
TGTGCCAGCAGCCTCGGACAGGTAACGCCGTTCTTT
CASSLGQVTPFF
>14|TRBD1|TRBV3-1/TRBV3-2|TRBJ2-7|.
TGTGCCAGCAGCCCGTACAGGGGGTCGAGGGAGCAGTACTTC
CASSPYRGSREQYF
>14|.|TRBV7-2|TRBJ2-7|.
TGTGCCAGCAGCTTAGTTGTGGCAGACTACGAGCAGTACTTC
CASSLVVADYEQYF
>14|.|TRBV25-1|TRBJ2-7|once
TGTGCCAGCAGTGAAATTTCCGACAGTTACGAGCAGTACTTC
CASSEISDSYEQYF
>15|TRBD2|TRBV30|TRBJ2-1|.
TGTGCCTGGAGTGGCCTAGCGGGAGGTCAGAATGAGCAGTTCTTC
CAWSGLAGGQNEQFF
>15|.|TRBV7-2|TRBJ2-3|once
TGTGCCAGCAGCTTATCAGGGACAAAAACAGATACGCAGTATTTT
CASSLSGTKTDTQYF
>15|TRBD1|TRBV5-1|TRBJ2-2|few
TGCGCCAGCAGCTCCGGGACAGGGAGGTCCGGGGAGCTGTTTTTT
CASSSGTGRSGELFF
>13|.|TRBV30|TRBJ1-1|.
TGTGCCTGGAGTGCCCGTTTGTTGACTGAAGCTTTCTTT
CAWSARLLTEAFF
>14|.|TRBV7-2|TRBJ2-3|.
TGTGCCAGCAGCTCTTCCCGGTTCACAGATACGCAGTATTTT
CASSSSRFTDTQYF
>14|.|TRBV12-1|TRBJ2-7|.
TGTGCCAGCAGCTTACACAAGGCGGCCTACGAGCAGTACTTC
CASSLHKAAYEQYF
>15|.|TRBV24-1|TRBJ2-4|.
TGTGCCACCAGTGCGGGGGGCTTGGCCAAAAACATTCAGTACTTC
CATSAGGLAKNIQYF
>16|.|TRBV7-6|TRBJ2-5|.
TGTGCCAGCAGCTTATTCGCAGGGGCGGATGGGGAGACCCAGTACTTC
CASSLFAGADGETQYF
>15|TRBD1|TRBV7-2|TRBJ2-7|.
TGTGCCAGCAGCCCCGGGACAGGGGTCTCCTACGAGCAGTACTTC
CASSPGTGVSYEQYF
>11|.|TRBV20-1|TRBJ2-4|.
TGCAGTGCTGCGGTAAAAAACATTCAGTACTTC
CSAAVKNIQYF
>13|.|TRBV12-5|TRBJ1-1|.
TGTGCTAGTGGTTTGGTACGGGGCACTGAAGCTTTCTTT
CASGLVRGTEAFF
>14|TRBD1|TRBV7-6|TRBJ2-7|.
TGTGCCAGCAGCTTAGCCCAGGACAGGGGAGAGAAGTACTTC
CASSLAQDRGEKYF
>15|TRBD1|TRBV6-4|TRBJ2-1|.
TGTGCCAGCAGAAACGACAGGGGAGGTTTCAATGAGCAGTTCTTC
CASRNDRGGFNEQFF
>12|.|TRBV11-3|TRBJ2-7|.
TGTGCCAGCAGCGCAGAGGGCGACGAGCAGTACTTC
CASSAEGDEQYF
>16|TRBD2|TRBV14|TRBJ2-1|.
TGTGCCAGCAGCCAAGTACCTAGCGGGAGTCGTTGGGAGCAGTTCTTC
CASSQVPSGSRWEQFF
>17|.|TRBV9|TRBJ2-7|.
TGTGCCAGCAGCGTAGGATCGGGGGAGATGGGGAGGTACGAGCAGTACTTC
CASSVGSGEMGRYEQYF
>14|TRBD2|TRBV2|TRBJ2-1|.
TGTGCCAGTACAGGACTAGCGTCCCACAATGAGCAGTTCTTC
CASTGLASHNEQFF
>15|TRBD2|TRBV6-5|TRBJ2-1|few
TGTGCCAGCAGGAGCGGGACGGGGACCTACAATGAGCAGTTCTTC
CASRSGTGTYNEQFF
>14|.|TRBV6-5|TRBJ1-2|.
TGTGCCAGCAGTTACTCGCGGCAGGGTCATGGCTACACCTTC
CASSYSRQGHGYTF
>17|.|TRBV10-1|TRBJ2-1|.
TGCGCCAGCAGTGACTCCAGGGGGGAGTTAATGTACAATGAGCAGTTCTTC
CASSDSRGELMYNEQFF
>19|TRBD2|TRBV5-1|TRBJ2-1|.
TGCGCCAGCAGCTATATGGGACTAGCGGGAGGAGTGGGATACAATGAGCAGTTCTTC
CASSYMGLAGGVGYNEQFF
>17|TRBD2|TRBV19|TRBJ2-2|.
TGTGCCAGTTCGGGAGTAGCGGGATCGGAGGACACCGGGGAGCTGTTTTTT
CASSGVAGSEDTGELFF
>13|.|TRBV12-3/TRBV12-4|TRBJ2-7|once
TGTGCCAGCAGCCCCCAGGCCTATTTGGTTTTCGACTTC
CASSPQAYLVFDF
>21|.|TRBV6-2/TRBV6-3|TRBJ2-1|once
TGTGCCAGCAGTTACTTCAGTGTGGGATTGGACTTAGGGAAAACATACAATGAGCAGTTCTTC
CASSYFSVGLDLGKTYNEQFF
>15|TRBD1|TRBV14|TRBJ1-3|few
TGTGCCAGCAGCCTTCGGACAGGCCAGGGAAACACCATATATTTT
CASSLRTGQGNTIYF
>14|.|TRBV6-5|TRBJ2-2|.
TGTGCCAGCAGCCCGTCTCGGAGCACCGGGGAGCTGTTTTTT
CASSPSRSTGELFF
>12|.|TRBV7-9|TRBJ1-1|.
TGTGCCAGCAGCTTAGGTCTGACTGAAGCTTTCTTT
CASSLGLTEAFF
>13|.|TRBV25-1|TRBJ2-7|.
TGTGCCAGCAGCTCTCAGCGGTACTACGAGCAGTACTTC
CASSSQRYYEQYF
>15|TRBD1|TRBV27|TRBJ2-2|.
TGTGCCAGCAGTGCGTACAGGGGGCCCACCGGGGAGCTGTTTTTT
CASSAYRGPTGELFF
>16|TRBD2|TRBV3-1/TRBV3-2|TRBJ2-7|.
TGTGCCAGCAGCCGCCGCGGGACTAGCGGGATCTACGAGCAGTACTTC
CASSRRGTSGIYEQYF
>15|.|TRBV27|TRBJ1-1|.
TGTGCCAGCAGTAGCAACAGGAGGGGGAACACTGAAGCTTTCTTT
CASSSNRRGNTEAFF
>13|.|TRBV6-5|TRBJ1-1|.
TGTGCCAGCATTCGGGATCCGGGCACTGAAGCTTTCTTT
CASIRDPGTEAFF
>12|.|TRBV29-1|TRBJ2-1|.
TGCAGCGTTGAGTCGAGCGACAATGAGCAGTTCTTC
CSVESSDNEQFF
>15|TRBD2|TRBV19|TRBJ2-3|.
TGTGCCAGTAGTATAGTTCGGCGGGAGACAGATACGCAGTATTTT
CASSIVRRETDTQYF
>14|.|TRBV4-1|TRBJ2-7|.
TGCGCCAGCAGCCAACTGGGAGAGGCCGGCGAGCAGTACTTC
CASSQLGEAGEQYF